The 22 T cell receptor beta chains reported below all come from one sample, sequenced in a study of OX40 agonist ivuxolimab in advanced cancers. The method was the immunoSEQ multiplex PCR assay. TCRdb's version of the immuneACCESS table is confined to in-frame rearrangements and falls short of the full clone set. An unresolved V gene accounts for under half of the shortfall where checked; the remainder is of unknown origin. The sample table holds nearly 65,000 clones, of which 91% were seen once. About 4% of the sample rests with the top ten. This sample comprised CD4+ or CD8+ T cells sorted from blood, obtained in a trial of the OX40 agonist ivuxolimab. All receptors derive from an adult with an advanced solid tumor such as melanoma, head and neck, liver or kidney cancer.

V and J are TRBV7-9 and TRBJ1-5, with 9 bases matching TRBD1. Trimming cost V 9 bases and J 4 bases; bases outside gene matches: 7. Germline lookup yields CDR1 SEHNR and CDR2 FQNEAQ (reference sequence). This CDR3 has 14 residues. The DNA of the CDR3 is TGTGCCAGTTCCCCGGGACAGGGAAATCAGCCCCAGCATTTT. This sequence encodes CASSPGQGNQPQHF.

The chain recombines TRBV6-5 with TRBJ2-1; 9 bases fit TRBD1. Per the germline V gene, CDR1 is MNHEY and CDR2 is SVGAGI. V gave up 1 base and J gave up 6 bases; unmatched junction bases: 4. The CDR3 contains 15 residues. The CDR3 is CASSYLGQGGNEQFF. CDR3 in DNA: TGTGCCAGCAGTTACTTGGGACAGGGTGGCAATGAGCAGTTCTTC.

V is TRBV11-3 and J is TRBJ1-1; 12 bases are shared with TRBD1. This CDR3 has 15 residues. With 5 bases clipped from V and 7 bases from J, the junction kept 8 bases outside the gene matches. Germline CDR1 and CDR2: SGHNT and YENEEA. The CDR3 DNA reads TGTGCCAGCAGCCCGGGGGACAGGGGGCTTAATGAAGCTTTCTTT. Protein product: CASSPGDRGLNEAFF.

The chain employs TRBV27 and TRBJ2-1, with D possibly matching TRBD1 (5 bases). CDR1 and CDR2 from the germline V gene are MNHEY and SMNVEV (reference sequence). The V and J ends lost 2 bases and 9 bases respectively, with 11 bases between them. The CDR3 sequence is 13 residues long. The CDR3: CASSLLQGAEQFF. The CDR3 bases are TGTGCCAGCAGTTTACTCCAGGGTGCTGAGCAGTTCTTC.

The chain combines TRBV7-9 with TRBJ2-7; 10 nucleotides match TRBD2. J lost 2 bases, V lost 8 bases, and 6 bases had no gene match. The CDR3 is made up of 14 amino acids. Per the germline V gene, CDR1 is SEHNR and CDR2 is FQNEAQ (reference sequence). The CDR3 reads CASERLAGPYEQYF. CDR3 in DNA: TGTGCCAGCGAAAGACTAGCGGGCCCCTACGAGCAGTACTTC.

This clone was seen a handful of times. The CDR3 region is CASSQTQGSGYTF. DNA of the CDR3: TGCGCCAGCAGCCAAACGCAGGGGAGTGGCTACACCTTC. The rearrangement uses TRBV4-1 and TRBJ1-2, with a weak D call TRBD1 (6 bases). The CDR3 runs 13 residues. Germline assignment: CDR1 MGHRA and CDR2 YSYEKL. The V and J ends lost 2 bases and 7 bases respectively, with 11 bases between them.

The chain combines TRBV10-3 with TRBJ2-2; perhaps TRBD1 as D (6 bases). The germline V and J ends were trimmed by 3 bases and 4 bases, with 33 bases remaining between them. Germline lookup yields CDR1 ENHRY and CDR2 SYGVKD. The CDR3 is 22 amino acids. The CDR3 reads CAISDPYLQGRKPAQPTGELFF. CDR3 nucleotides: TGTGCCATCAGTGACCCGTACCTACAGGGCCGAAAACCCGCCCAACCCACCGGGGAGCTGTTTTTT.

This clone came up once. The chain carries TRBV19 and TRBJ1-2; D is ambiguous. The CDR3 covers 14 residues. The germline V gene encodes CDR1 LNHDA and CDR2 SQIVND (reference sequence). V dropped 7 bases and J dropped 4 bases, with 16 bases sitting between them. CDR3 in DNA: TGTGCCAGTATCCCCAGCGGCACCGTCTATGGCTACACCTTC. Translation: CASIPSGTVYGYTF. Looking up the rest from reference TRBV19 and TRBJ1-2 gives the full variable domain: DGGITQSPKYLFRKEGQNVTLSCEQNLNHDAMYWYRQDPGQGLRLIYYSQIVNDFQKGDIAEGYSVSREKKESFPLTVTSAQKNPTAFYLCASIPSGTVYGYTFGSGTRLTVV.

This clone was recorded once. V gene TRBV9 combines with J gene TRBJ2-1; 8 bases align to TRBD2. The CDR3 length is 18 residues. Germline V gene data show CDR1 as SGDLS and CDR2 as YYNGEE. Trimming cost V 0 bases and J 0 bases; bases outside gene matches: 8. CDR3 amino acids: CASSVADPGTSSYNEQFF. The CDR3 nucleotides read TGTGCCAGCAGCGTAGCCGACCCCGGGACTAGCTCCTACAATGAGCAGTTCTTC.

V is TRBV9 and J is TRBJ1-6, with TRBD1 matching 7 bases. Looked up from germline, CDR1 is SGDLS and CDR2 is YYNGEE. The V gene end was trimmed by 4 bases and the J gene end by 7 bases; junction bases not matched to a gene: 8. The CDR3 consists of 15 residues. CDR3 residues: CASSTGTVTNSPLHF. CDR3 in DNA: TGTGCCAGCAGCACCGGGACAGTTACGAATTCACCCCTCCACTTT.

The chain recombines TRBV2 with TRBJ1-4, with 7 bases lining up with TRBD1. Trimming took 4 bases from V and 5 from J; bases not matched to a gene: 4. The CDR3 has 14 residues. Germline CDR1 SNHLY, CDR2 FYNNEI. Here the CDR3 reads CASSAKTGNEKLFF. The CDR3 region has the DNA TGTGCCAGCAGTGCAAAGACAGGGAATGAAAAACTGTTTTTT.

The J gene is TRBJ2-1, the V gene TRBV27; TRBD1 or TRBD2 may be the D gene (5 bases each). Germline CDR1 is MNHEY and CDR2 is SMNVEV (reference sequence). This CDR3 is 14 amino acids long. The V end lost 3 bases, the J end lost 2 bases, and 8 bases lay between the germline ends. The CDR3 region has the DNA TGTGCCAGCAGTTTCGGGGACCCCTACAATGAGCAGTTCTTC. This gives the protein CASSFGDPYNEQFF.

The V call is TRBV28, the J call TRBJ1-2; no firm D call. V was pared by 5 bases and J by 2 bases, with 6 bases between. Germline V gene lookup returns CDR1 MDHEN and CDR2 SYDVKM. There are 12 residues in the CDR3. Here the CDR3 reads CASSPYNYGYTF. CDR3 bases: TGTGCCAGCAGTCCCTACAACTATGGCTACACCTTC.

The rearrangement uses TRBV7-2 and TRBJ1-1; no clear D. V shed 2 bases and J shed 1 base, with 14 bases lying between them. The V gene's germline CDR1 is SGHTA and CDR2 FQGNSA. This CDR3 has 16 amino acids. Written as DNA, the CDR3 is TGTGCCAGCAGCTTATCAGCATTGGCCGGGAACACTGAAGCTTTCTTT. Encoded protein: CASSLSALAGNTEAFF. The full variable domain, completed using reference TRBV7-2 and TRBJ1-1, is GAGVSQSPSNKVTEKGKDVELRCDPISGHTALYWYRQSLGQGLEFLIYFQGNSAPDKSGLPSDRFSAERTGGSVSTLTIQRTQQEDSAVYLCASSLSALAGNTEAFFGQGTRLTVV.

CDR3 bases: TGTGCCAGCAGCTTACCTGTAGGGGGGTCCTACGAGCAGTACTTC. As protein: CASSLPVGGSYEQYF. The chain uses TRBV5-6 and TRBJ2-7; D is perhaps TRBD1 or TRBD2 (6 bases each). Trimming cost V 2 bases and J 1 base, with 13 bases left between them. The CDR3 is 15 amino acids. Germline V gene sequence: CDR1 SGHDT, CDR2 YYEEEE.

The CDR3 here is CASSQGRGEGRGAQYF. Written as DNA, the CDR3 is TGCGCCAGCAGCCAGGGCAGGGGGGAGGGCCGGGGGGCCCAGTACTTC. This chain links TRBV4-3 with TRBJ2-5; the D call may be TRBD1 or TRBD2 (7 bases each). Trimming pared 3 bases from V and 9 bases from J, leaving 23 bases between. Germline CDR1 reads LGHNA; CDR2 reads YSLEER. The CDR3 is 16 residues long.

To note about this clone: The same CDR3 is also encoded by other DNA sequences in this sample. This chain joins TRBV7-3 and TRBJ2-3, with 8 bases lining up with TRBD1. Germline CDR1 reads SGHTA; CDR2 reads FQGTGA. V shed 4 bases and J 4 bases; nucleotides not matched to a gene: 4. CDR3 length equals 14 residues. The CDR3 protein is CASSSGQGADTQYF. DNA of the CDR3: TGTGCCAGCAGCTCTGGACAGGGAGCAGATACGCAGTATTTT.

This clone is labeled as medium-sized. The rearrangement links TRBV6-4 to TRBJ2-2, with 10 bases matching TRBD2. Germline assignment: CDR1 MRHNA and CDR2 SNTAGT. The CDR3 totals 15 residues. V dropped 4 bases and J dropped 3; count of bases not matched to a gene: 2. The CDR3 region is CASSAGLADTGELFF. The CDR3 coding sequence is TGTGCCAGCAGTGCCGGACTAGCGGACACCGGGGAGCTGTTTTTT.

The chain employs TRBV4-3 and TRBJ1-5; 9 nucleotides agree with TRBD1. This CDR3 has 17 residues. V shed 4 bases, J shed 4 bases, and the junction held 11 bases outside the gene matches. Germline loops: CDR1 LGHNA, CDR2 YSLEER. CDR3 sequence: CASSRGTGGSENQPQHF. CDR3 nucleotides: TGCGCCAGCAGCCGAGGAACAGGGGGCTCGGAGAATCAGCCCCAGCATTTT.

In DNA form, the CDR3 reads TGTGCCAGCAGCTTAATTGGGTCGGGGGCCTACAATGAGCAGTTCTTC. It specifies CASSLIGSGAYNEQFF. This chain links TRBV7-3 with TRBJ2-1; a possible D gene is TRBD2 (6 bases). CDR3 length: 16 residues. The ends were cut back, 1 base at V and 2 bases at J, with 12 bases in the middle. Looked up from germline, CDR1 is SGHTA and CDR2 is FQGTGA.

The rearrangement joins TRBV27 to TRBJ2-3; 7 bases are a match to TRBD2. Trimming at V came to 3 bases and at J to 4 bases, leaving 7 bases not matched to a gene. Germline CDR1 reads MNHEY; CDR2 reads SMNVEV (reference sequence). The CDR3 is made up of 15 amino acids. CDR3 nucleotide sequence: TGTGCCAGCAGTTTGGGAATAGCGGGCGCAGATACGCAGTATTTT. Its protein is CASSLGIAGADTQYF.

The chain uses TRBV9 and TRBJ2-3; possibly TRBD2 for D (6 bases). Trimming left V 4 bases short and J 2 bases short, with 14 bases between. CDR3 length: 15 amino acids. CDR1 and CDR2 from the germline V gene are SGDLS and YYNGEE. CDR3 in amino acids: CASSPLRGTTDTQYF. As DNA, the CDR3 is TGTGCCAGCAGCCCTTTGCGGGGTACCACAGATACGCAGTATTTT.